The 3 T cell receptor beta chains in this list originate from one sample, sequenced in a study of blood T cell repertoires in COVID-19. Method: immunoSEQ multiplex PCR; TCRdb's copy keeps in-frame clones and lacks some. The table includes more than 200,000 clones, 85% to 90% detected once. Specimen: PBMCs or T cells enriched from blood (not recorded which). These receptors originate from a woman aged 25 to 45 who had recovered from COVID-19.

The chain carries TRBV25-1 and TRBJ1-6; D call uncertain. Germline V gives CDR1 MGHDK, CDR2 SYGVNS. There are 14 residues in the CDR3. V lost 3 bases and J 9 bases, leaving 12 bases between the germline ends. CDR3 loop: CASSDPSWSSPLHF. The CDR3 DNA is TGTGCCAGCAGTGATCCCAGTTGGAGTTCACCCCTCCACTTT.

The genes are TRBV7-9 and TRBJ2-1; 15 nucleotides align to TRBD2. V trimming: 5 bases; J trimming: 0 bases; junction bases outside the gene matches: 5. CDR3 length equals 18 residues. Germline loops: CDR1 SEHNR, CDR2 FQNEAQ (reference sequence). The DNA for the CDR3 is TGTGCCAGCAGCCGCGGACTAGCGGGAGGGAGCTCCTACAATGAGCAGTTCTTC. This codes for CASSRGLAGGSSYNEQFF.

For the CDR3, the DNA is TGTGCCAGCAGCTTAGATGGGAGCTCCTACAATGAGCAGTTCTTC. It yields the protein CASSLDGSSYNEQFF. This chain links TRBV11-1 with TRBJ2-1; D might be TRBD2 (5 bases). Trimming pared 1 base from V and 0 bases from J, leaving 7 bases between. The CDR3 extends over 15 amino acids. Germline V gives CDR1 SGHAT, CDR2 FQDESV (reference sequence). Looking up the rest from reference TRBV11-1 and TRBJ2-1 gives the full variable domain: EAEVAQSPRYKITEKSQAVAFWCDPISGHATLYWYRQILGQGPELLVQFQDESVVDDSQLPKDRFSAERLKGVDSTLKIQPAELGDSAMYLCASSLDGSSYNEQFFGPGTRLTVL.